The 9 T cell receptor beta chains in this list originate from one sample, sequenced in a study of T cells in Graves' hyperthyroidism and ophthalmopathy (dated by TCRdb to between 2019 and 2020). Libraries came from multiplex PCR. TCRdb records Illumina HiSeq 2000 as the sequencer. The TCR beta CDR3 regions were amplified from the RNA transcripts. The first round of RT-PCR for the TCR CDR3 was performed with the HTBI primer set and the Qiagen OneStep RT-PCR kit. In TCRdb, the public reads were trimmed at Q25 with fastp and aligned with MiXCR, with productive beta chains retained. For every CDR3 protein sequence, its rows merge into one entry that carries the most common genes and DNA. The sample data list approximately 710,000 distinct CDR3 sequences, and approximately 15% of these were observed just once. 15% to 19% of the sample is held by the ten biggest clonotypes. Material: blood. The receptors shown here come from a man aged 45 to 65 with Graves' hyperthyroidism.

The J gene is TRBJ2-7, the V gene TRBV2; D perhaps matches TRBD1 (5 bases). V was shortened by 6 bases and J by 3 bases, with 18 bases between the two germline ends. Germline V gene sequence: CDR1 SNHLY, CDR2 FYNNEI. The length of the CDR3 is 15 residues. CDR3 protein: CASSEYGQGGYEQYF. CDR3 sequence (DNA): TGTGCCAGCAGCGAATATGGACAAGGCGGCTACGAGCAGTACTTC.

This clonotype was found many times. The genes are TRBV18 and TRBJ2-5; perhaps TRBD1 as D (6 bases). Trimming left V 1 base short and J 5 bases short, with 11 bases between. Germline V gene lookup returns CDR1 KGHSH and CDR2 LQKENI. The CDR3 totals 14 residues. This CDR3 reads CASSPQQGVETQYF. The DNA for the CDR3 is TGTGCCAGCTCACCACAACAGGGTGTGGAGACCCAGTACTTC.

This rearrangement joins TRBV6-2 or TRBV6-3 to TRBJ1-1; the D gene is possibly TRBD1 (5 bases). This CDR3 spans 12 amino acids. Germline V gene lookup returns CDR1 MNHEY and CDR2 SVGEGT. V was shortened by 5 bases and J by 8 bases, with 12 bases between the two germline ends. The CDR3 sequence: CASSPMGGEAFF. For the CDR3, the DNA is TGTGCCAGCAGTCCCATGGGGGGGGAAGCTTTCTTT.

The chain combines TRBV9 with TRBJ1-2, with D perhaps matching TRBD1 (6 bases). Germline V gives CDR1 SGDLS, CDR2 YYNGEE. CDR3 length: 14 amino acids. V was shortened by 3 bases and J by 4 bases, with 13 bases between the two germline ends. CDR3 sequence reads: CASSGGGLFYGYTF. The CDR3, as DNA: TGTGCCAGCAGCGGAGGGGGACTGTTCTATGGCTACACCTTC.

This clonotype has ten or more counts. V usage is TRBV2 and J usage is TRBJ1-1; no reliable D call. V was cut by 6 bases and J by 6 bases, with 11 bases left in between. CDR1 and CDR2 from the germline V gene are SNHLY and FYNNEI. The CDR3 loop spans 12 amino acids. The CDR3 region has the DNA TGTGCCAGCAGACAATTAGGAGCTGAAGCTTTCTTT. This sequence encodes CASRQLGAEAFF.

V gene TRBV7-2 combines with J gene TRBJ1-2; D is ambiguous. The ends were cut back, 3 bases at V and 1 base at J, with 24 bases in the middle. Germline assignment: CDR1 SGHTA and CDR2 FQGNSA. CDR3 size: 19 residues. As DNA, the CDR3 is TGTGCCAGCAGCTTGTTCCCCCCCCGGCAGGCCTCATTTAACTATGGCTACACCTTC. The encoded protein is CASSLFPPRQASFNYGYTF. The full variable domain, completed using reference TRBV7-2 and TRBJ1-2, is GAGVSQSPSNKVTEKGKDVELRCDPISGHTALYWYRQSLGQGLEFLIYFQGNSAPDKSGLPSDRFSAERTGGSVSTLTIQRTQQEDSAVYLCASSLFPPRQASFNYGYTFGSGTRLTVV.

CDR3 coding DNA: TGTGCCAGCAGCTTGGGCAGGGGGCTAACTAATGAAAAACTGTTTTTT. As protein: CASSLGRGLTNEKLFF. This chain connects TRBV5-4 to TRBJ1-4, with TRBD1 matching 8 bases. V lost 0 bases to trimming and J lost 1 base; unmatched junction nucleotides: 2. This CDR3 comprises 16 residues. Germline V lookup: CDR1 SGHNT, CDR2 YYREEE (reference sequence).

This clonotype was detected many times. V gene TRBV7-8 combines with J gene TRBJ2-1, with a tentative D call TRBD2 (6 bases). This CDR3 is 13 amino acids long. The V end was cut by 5 bases, the J end by 6 bases, with 11 bases between. CDR1 and CDR2 (germline): SGHVS, FQNEAQ. The CDR3 nucleotides read TGTGCCAGCAGCCCCCCCGGGAGCAATGAGCAGTTCTTC. It translates to CASSPPGSNEQFF.

The sample holds a few counts of this clonotype. This rearrangement joins TRBV7-3 to TRBJ1-1; D is ambiguous. V shed 1 base and J shed 3 bases, with 6 bases lying between them. Germline-derived CDR1 and CDR2 are SGHTA and FQGTGA. This CDR3 is built from 13 residues. Written as DNA, the CDR3 is TGTGCCAGCAGCTTAATTCAACACACTGAAGCTTTCTTT. Its protein product is CASSLIQHTEAFF. The full variable domain, rest sourced from reference TRBV7-3 and TRBJ1-1, is GAGVSQTPSNKVTEKGKYVELRCDPISGHTALYWYRQSLGQGPEFLIYFQGTGAADDSGLPNDRFFAVRPEGSVSTLKIQRTERGDSAVYLCASSLIQHTEAFFGQGTRLTVV.